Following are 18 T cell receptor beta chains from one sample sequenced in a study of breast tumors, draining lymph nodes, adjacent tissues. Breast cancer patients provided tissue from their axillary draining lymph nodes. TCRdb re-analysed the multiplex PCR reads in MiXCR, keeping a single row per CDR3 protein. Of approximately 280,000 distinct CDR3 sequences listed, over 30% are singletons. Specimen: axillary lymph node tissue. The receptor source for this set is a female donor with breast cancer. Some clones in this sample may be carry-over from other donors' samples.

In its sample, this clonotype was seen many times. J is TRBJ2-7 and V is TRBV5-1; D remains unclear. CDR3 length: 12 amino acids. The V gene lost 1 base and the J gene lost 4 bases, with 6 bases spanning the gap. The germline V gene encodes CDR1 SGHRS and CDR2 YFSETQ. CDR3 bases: TGCGCCAGCAGCTTGAACCTTTACGAGCAGTACTTC. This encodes CASSLNLYEQYF.

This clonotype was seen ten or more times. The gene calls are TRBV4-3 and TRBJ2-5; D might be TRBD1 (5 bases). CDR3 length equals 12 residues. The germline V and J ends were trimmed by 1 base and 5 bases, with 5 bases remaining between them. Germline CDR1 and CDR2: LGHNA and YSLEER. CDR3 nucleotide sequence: TGCGCCAGCAGCCAAGCAGGGGAGACCCAGTACTTC. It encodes CASSQAGETQYF.

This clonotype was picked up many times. The CDR3, as DNA: TGTGCCAGCAGCCAGGGACAGTTCGGAGAGACCCAGTACTTC. This codes for CASSQGQFGETQYF. The genes are TRBV5-8 and TRBJ2-5; the match to TRBD1 covers 7 bases. The CDR3 is 14 residues long. Germline trimming cut 4 bases from V and 4 bases from J; bases unmatched to any gene: 7. Germline V gene data show CDR1 as SGHTS and CDR2 as YDEGEE.

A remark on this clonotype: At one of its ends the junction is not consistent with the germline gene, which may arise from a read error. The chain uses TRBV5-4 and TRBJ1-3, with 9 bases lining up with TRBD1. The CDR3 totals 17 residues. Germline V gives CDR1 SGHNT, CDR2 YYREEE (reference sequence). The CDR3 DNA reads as TGTGCCAGCAGCCCACGGACAGGGGCCGTCTCTGGAAACACCACATATTTT. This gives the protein CASSPRTGAVSGNTTYF.

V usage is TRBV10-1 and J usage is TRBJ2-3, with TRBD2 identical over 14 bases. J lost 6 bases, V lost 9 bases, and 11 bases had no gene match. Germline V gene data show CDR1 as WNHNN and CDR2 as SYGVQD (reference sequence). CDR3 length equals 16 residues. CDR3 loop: CARGGVTSGREDTQYF. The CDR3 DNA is TGCGCCAGAGGGGGGGTGACTAGCGGGAGGGAGGATACGCAGTATTTT.

The CDR3, as DNA: TGTGCCAGCAGTCACTACGGGGACAGGGGGCCCTCAGAGCAGTTCTTC. This sequence encodes CASSHYGDRGPSEQFF. The genes are TRBV6-5 and TRBJ2-1; TRBD1 aligns across 12 bases. The CDR3 loop spans 16 amino acids. The germline V gene has CDR1 MNHEY and CDR2 SVGAGI. The V and J ends lost 5 bases and 10 bases, in that order; junction bases with no gene match: 12.

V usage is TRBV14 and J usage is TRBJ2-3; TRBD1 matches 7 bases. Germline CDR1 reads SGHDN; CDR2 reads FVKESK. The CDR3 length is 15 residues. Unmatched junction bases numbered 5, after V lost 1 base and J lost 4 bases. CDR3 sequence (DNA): TGTGCCAGCAGCCAAGGGACAGGCGGTCCAGATACGCAGTATTTT. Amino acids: CASSQGTGGPDTQYF.

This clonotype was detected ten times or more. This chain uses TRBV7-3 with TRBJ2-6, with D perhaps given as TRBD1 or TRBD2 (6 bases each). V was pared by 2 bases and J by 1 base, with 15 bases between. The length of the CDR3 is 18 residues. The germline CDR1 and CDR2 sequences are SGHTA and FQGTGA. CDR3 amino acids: CASSLLGGPGSGANVLTF. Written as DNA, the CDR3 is TGTGCCAGCAGCTTATTGGGGGGCCCGGGGTCTGGGGCCAACGTCCTGACTTTC.

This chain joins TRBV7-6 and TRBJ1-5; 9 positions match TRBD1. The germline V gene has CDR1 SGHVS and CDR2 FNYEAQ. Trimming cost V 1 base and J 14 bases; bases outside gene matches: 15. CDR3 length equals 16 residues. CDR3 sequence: CASSLDDWGQGMYEHF. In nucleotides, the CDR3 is TGTGCCAGCAGCTTAGACGATTGGGGACAGGGCATGTACGAGCATTTT.

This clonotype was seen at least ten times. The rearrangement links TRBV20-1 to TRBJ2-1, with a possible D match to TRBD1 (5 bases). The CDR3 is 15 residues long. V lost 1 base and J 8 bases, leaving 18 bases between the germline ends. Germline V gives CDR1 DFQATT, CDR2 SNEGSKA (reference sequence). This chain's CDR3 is CSARATPRGADEQFF. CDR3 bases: TGCAGTGCTAGAGCTACTCCACGTGGGGCCGATGAGCAGTTCTTC.

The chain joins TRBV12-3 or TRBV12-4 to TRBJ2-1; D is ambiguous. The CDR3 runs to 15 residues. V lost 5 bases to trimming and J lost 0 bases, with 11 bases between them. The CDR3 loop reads CASSRQYPSYNEQFF. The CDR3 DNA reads TGTGCCAGCAGTCGCCAATACCCCTCCTACAATGAGCAGTTCTTC.

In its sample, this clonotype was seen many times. For the CDR3, the DNA is TGTGCCAGCAGCCAAGCGGGCAGGCTGACCTACGAGCAGTACTTC. The encoded protein is CASSQAGRLTYEQYF. This chain uses TRBV14 with TRBJ2-7; D is ambiguous. There are 15 residues in the CDR3. Germline-derived CDR1 and CDR2 are SGHDN and FVKESK. V was clipped by 1 base and J by 2 bases, with 12 bases between them.

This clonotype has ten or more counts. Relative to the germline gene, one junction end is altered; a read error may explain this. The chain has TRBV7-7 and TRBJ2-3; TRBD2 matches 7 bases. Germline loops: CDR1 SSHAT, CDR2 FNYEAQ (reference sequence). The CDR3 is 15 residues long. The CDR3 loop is CASSLGRAGTDTQYF. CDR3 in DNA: TGTGCTAGCAGCTTAGGGAGGGCGGGCACAGATACGCAGTATTTT.

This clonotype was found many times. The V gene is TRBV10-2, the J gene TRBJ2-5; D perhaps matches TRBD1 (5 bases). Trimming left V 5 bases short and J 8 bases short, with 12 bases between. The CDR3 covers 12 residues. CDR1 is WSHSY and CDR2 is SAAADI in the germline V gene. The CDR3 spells CASSPDKGTQYF. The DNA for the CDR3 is TGCGCCAGCAGTCCGGACAAGGGAACCCAGTACTTC.

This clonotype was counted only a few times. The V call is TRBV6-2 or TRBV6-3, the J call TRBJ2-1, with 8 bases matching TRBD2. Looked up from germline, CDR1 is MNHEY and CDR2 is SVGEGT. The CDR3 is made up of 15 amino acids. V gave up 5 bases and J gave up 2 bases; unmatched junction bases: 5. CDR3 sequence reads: CASSTGGIAYNEQFF. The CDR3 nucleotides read TGTGCCAGCAGTACGGGGGGGATTGCCTACAATGAGCAGTTCTTC.

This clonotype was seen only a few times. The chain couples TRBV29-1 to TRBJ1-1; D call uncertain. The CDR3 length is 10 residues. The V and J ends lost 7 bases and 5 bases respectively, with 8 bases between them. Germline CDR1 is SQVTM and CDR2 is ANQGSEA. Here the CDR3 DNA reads TGCAGCGACGGACGGACTGAAGCTTTCTTT. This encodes CSDGRTEAFF.

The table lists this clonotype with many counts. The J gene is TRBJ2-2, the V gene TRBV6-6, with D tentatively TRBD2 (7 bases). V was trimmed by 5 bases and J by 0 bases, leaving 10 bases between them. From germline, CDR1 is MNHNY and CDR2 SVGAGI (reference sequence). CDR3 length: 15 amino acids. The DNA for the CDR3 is TGTGCCAGCAGTAGGGGGGGATCGAACACCGGGGAGCTGTTTTTT. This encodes CASSRGGSNTGELFF.

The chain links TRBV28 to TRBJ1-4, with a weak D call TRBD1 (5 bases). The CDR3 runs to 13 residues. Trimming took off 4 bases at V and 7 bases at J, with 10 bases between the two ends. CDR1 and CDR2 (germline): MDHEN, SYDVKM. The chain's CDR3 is CASSSGFSEKLFF. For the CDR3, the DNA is TGTGCCAGCAGTTCAGGGTTTAGTGAAAAACTGTTTTTT.